This T cell receptor (beta chain) was sequenced in a study of a mutant IDH1 vaccine in newly diagnosed glioma. Overall study context: Mean patient age was around 40 years; around 60% were male and about 38% female. Earlier treatment was radiotherapy, temozolomide, or both, with most getting both.

V gave up 4 bases and J gave up 6 bases, with 10 bases separating them. Germline CDR1 reads SGDLS; CDR2 reads YYNGEE. This CDR3 is 12 amino acids long. General study findings and limits: Immune responses arising from the vaccine appeared in about 94% of patients.

This sample's time point: baseline, week 1 (first vaccination visit). Stated treatment: pre-vaccination baseline after standard-of-care therapy. Tumors from donors were new WHO grade 3 or 4 IDH1-mutant astrocytomas with ATRX loss. Measured with immunoSEQ multiplex PCR; TCRdb has only the in-frame clones, and not every one. The sample includes about 70,000 clones, around four fifths seen only once; the top ten take approximately 4.4%. About this clone: Its cognate antigen is unknown.

The receptor comes from a woman in her late teens or twenties with glioma. Some clones in this sample may be carry-over from other donors' samples. The sequencing here drew on peripheral blood mononuclear cells (PBMCs), taken from a glioma patient treated with radiotherapy, temozolomide or both. J is TRBJ1-2 and V is TRBV9; D is perhaps TRBD1 (6 bases). The DNA of the CDR3 is TGTGCCAGCAGCCCGCGGACAGATGGCTACACCTTC. Its protein is CASSPRTDGYTF.